This is a list of T cell receptor beta chains from one sample in a study of Tregs in tolerant kidney transplant recipients. Profiling relied on immunoSEQ multiplex PCR, and the TCRdb table lists in-frame clones only, not all of them. The sample holds about 52,000 clones, roughly nine tenths seen once. The specimen was CD8+ T cells from blood (PBMCs), collected 24 months after the transplant. All receptors come from a human patient who received a combined kidney and bone marrow transplant. Some T cells may originate from the graft donor. Both conserved end residues are part of each CDR3. The order of the fields is CDR3 DNA, CDR3 protein, D gene, J gene, clone size, V gene. D genes are given only for firm matches. The size entry is marked missing in some rows and otherwise reads once, few, many or a size class.

TGCGCCAGCAGCCAAGAGACTGTAGGACTAGCGGGTGACGGGGAGCTGTTTTTT,CASSQETVGLAGDGELFF,TRBD2,TRBJ2-2,NA,TRBV4-3
TGTGCCAGCAGCTTGGGACTAGCCAAAAACATTCAGTACTTC,CASSLGLAKNIQYF,NA,TRBJ2-4,few,TRBV5-6
TGTGCCAGCAGCATACACCGGGACAGGGAGCAGTACTTC,CASSIHRDREQYF,TRBD1,TRBJ2-7,NA,TRBV7-3
TGTCATGACAGGGCCCATATAGGTTCACCCCTCCACTTT,CHDRAHIGSPLHF,TRBD1,TRBJ1-6,NA,TRBV6-5
TGTGCCAGTAGTATCAATAATGAGCAGTTCTTC,CASSINNEQFF,NA,TRBJ2-1,NA,TRBV19
TGTGCCAGCAGCTCTAACAATGAGCAGTTCTTC,CASSSNNEQFF,NA,TRBJ2-1,NA,TRBV7-9
TGTGCCAGCAGCTTCGGGACAGGGGACGGGTACGAGCAGTACTTC,CASSFGTGDGYEQYF,TRBD1,TRBJ2-7,NA,TRBV7-9
TGTGCCAGCAGAGGGACTAGCGGGGGAAGTCAAGAGACCCAGTACTTC,CASRGTSGGSQETQYF,TRBD2,TRBJ2-5,NA,TRBV5-4
TGCAGCGTTGTATCCCCAGGGGTCAAAAACATTCAGTACTTC,CSVVSPGVKNIQYF,NA,TRBJ2-4,NA,TRBV29-1
TGTGCCAGCAGTGAAGGGGGTAGGGGTGGGGTTGGGGCCTACGAGCAGTACTTC,CASSEGGRGGVGAYEQYF,NA,TRBJ2-7,NA,TRBV6-1
TGTGCCAGCAGCTTAGGGAGGGGGACAGGGGTTCATGGCTACACCTTC,CASSLGRGTGVHGYTF,TRBD1,TRBJ1-2,NA,TRBV7-9
TGTGCCAGCAGCTTAAGCGTGGTATCGGTCTATTCCCCCCTCCACTTT,CASSLSVVSVYSPLHF,NA,TRBJ1-6,once,TRBV7-3
TGTGCCAGCAGCACTCAACCCAAGGGACTAAACACCGGGGAGCTGTTTTTT,CASSTQPKGLNTGELFF,TRBD2,TRBJ2-2,NA,TRBV7-7
TGCGCCAGCAGCCAAGGCCCGGGGTCCACCTACGAGCAGTACTTC,CASSQGPGSTYEQYF,NA,TRBJ2-7,NA,TRBV4-1